The entry that follows covers one T cell receptor (beta chain) sequence. Its antigen is not known. This entry comes from a study of cytomegalovirus exposure and HLA in healthy donors. Study results and limitations: In vitro experiments confirmed that three CMV-associated chains were specific for CMV antigens. A missense variant in DCLRE1C was later tied to TCR beta V- and J-gene trimming. Presence/absence analyses rested on an assumption that sequencing depth was roughly uniform across donors. Most of the TCR beta V segments (in an earlier analysis) were productive either about 87% or about 30% of the time.

Germline assignment: CDR1 SNHLY and CDR2 FYNNEI. After removal of 7 bases from V and 3 bases from J, the junction contained 8 bases not matched to a gene. The CDR3 runs to 15 residues. 13 Jbeta primers and 60 Vbeta primers were used for the PCR. The protocol was immunoSEQ multiplex PCR, while the TCRdb copy is restricted to in-frame clones and leaves out a portion. The repertoire includes about 100,000 clones, about three quarters of them detected once, and 14% sits in the top ten. The sample comprised PBMCs. This TCR was recovered from a male donor in good health and CMV-seropositive. This chain uses TRBV2 with TRBJ1-2; 10 bases map to TRBD1. CDR3 bases: TGTGCCAGCACCCCGGACAGGGGGGTCGACTATGGCTACACCTTC. Protein sequence: CASTPDRGVDYGYTF.